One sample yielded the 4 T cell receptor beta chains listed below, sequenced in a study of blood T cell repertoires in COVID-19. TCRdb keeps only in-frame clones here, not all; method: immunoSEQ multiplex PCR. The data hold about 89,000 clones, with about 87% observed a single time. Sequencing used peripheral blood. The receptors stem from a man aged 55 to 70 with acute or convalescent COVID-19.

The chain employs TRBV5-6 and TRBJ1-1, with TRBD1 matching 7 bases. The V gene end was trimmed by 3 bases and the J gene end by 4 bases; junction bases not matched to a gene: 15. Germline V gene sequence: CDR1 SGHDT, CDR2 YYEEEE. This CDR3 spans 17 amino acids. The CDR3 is CASSSILTNRGSTEAFF. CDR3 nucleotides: TGTGCCAGCAGCTCGATCCTAACGAACAGGGGAAGCACTGAAGCTTTCTTT.

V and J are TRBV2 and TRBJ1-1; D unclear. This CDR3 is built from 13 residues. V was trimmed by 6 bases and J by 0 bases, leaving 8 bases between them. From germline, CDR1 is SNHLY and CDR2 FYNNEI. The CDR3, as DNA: TGTGCCAGCAGGGCCCAGATGAACACTGAAGCTTTCTTT. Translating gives CASRAQMNTEAFF.

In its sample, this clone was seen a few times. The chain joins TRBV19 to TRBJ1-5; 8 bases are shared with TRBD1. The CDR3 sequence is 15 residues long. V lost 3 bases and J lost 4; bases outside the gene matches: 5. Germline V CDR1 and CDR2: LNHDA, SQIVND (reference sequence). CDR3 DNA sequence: TGTGCCAGTAGTATCTCGACAGGGGAAAATCAGCCCCAGCATTTT. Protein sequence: CASSISTGENQPQHF.

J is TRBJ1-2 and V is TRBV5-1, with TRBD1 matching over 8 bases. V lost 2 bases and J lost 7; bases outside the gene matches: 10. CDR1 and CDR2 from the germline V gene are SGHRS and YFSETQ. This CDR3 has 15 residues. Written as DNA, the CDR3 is TGCGCCAGCAGCTTCCCGACAGGGGATCCTTCTGGCTACACCTTC. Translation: CASSFPTGDPSGYTF.